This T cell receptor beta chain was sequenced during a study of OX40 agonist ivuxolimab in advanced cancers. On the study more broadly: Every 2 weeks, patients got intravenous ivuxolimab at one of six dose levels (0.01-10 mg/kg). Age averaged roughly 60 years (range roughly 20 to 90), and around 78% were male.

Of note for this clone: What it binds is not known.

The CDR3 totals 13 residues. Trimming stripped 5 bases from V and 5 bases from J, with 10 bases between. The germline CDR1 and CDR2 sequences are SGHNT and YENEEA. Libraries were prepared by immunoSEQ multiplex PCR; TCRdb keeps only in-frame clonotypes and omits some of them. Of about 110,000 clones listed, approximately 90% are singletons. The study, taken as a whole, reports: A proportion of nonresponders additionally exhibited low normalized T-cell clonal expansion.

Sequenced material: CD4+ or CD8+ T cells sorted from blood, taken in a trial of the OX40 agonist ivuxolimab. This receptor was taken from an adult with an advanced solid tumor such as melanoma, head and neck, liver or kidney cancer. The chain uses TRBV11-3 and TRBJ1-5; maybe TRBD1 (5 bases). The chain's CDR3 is CASSGDSYQPQHF. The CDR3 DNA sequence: TGTGCCAGCAGCGGTGACAGCTATCAGCCCCAGCATTTT.